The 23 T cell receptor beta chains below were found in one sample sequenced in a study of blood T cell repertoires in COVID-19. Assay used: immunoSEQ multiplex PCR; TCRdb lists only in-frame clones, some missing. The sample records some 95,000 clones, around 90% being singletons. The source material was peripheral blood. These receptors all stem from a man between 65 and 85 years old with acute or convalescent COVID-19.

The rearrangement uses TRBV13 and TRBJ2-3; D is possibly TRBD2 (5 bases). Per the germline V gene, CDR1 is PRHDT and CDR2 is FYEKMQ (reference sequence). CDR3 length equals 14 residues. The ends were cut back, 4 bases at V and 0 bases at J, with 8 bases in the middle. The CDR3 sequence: CASSSRTSTDTQYF. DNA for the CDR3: TGTGCCAGCAGCTCCCGGACTAGCACAGATACGCAGTATTTT.

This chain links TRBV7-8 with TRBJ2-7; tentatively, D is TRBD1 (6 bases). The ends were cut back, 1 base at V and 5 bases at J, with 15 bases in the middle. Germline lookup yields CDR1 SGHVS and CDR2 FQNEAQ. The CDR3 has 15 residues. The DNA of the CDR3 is TGTGCCAGCAGCTTAGGTTTGAACAGGGCTAACGAGCAGTACTTC. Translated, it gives CASSLGLNRANEQYF.

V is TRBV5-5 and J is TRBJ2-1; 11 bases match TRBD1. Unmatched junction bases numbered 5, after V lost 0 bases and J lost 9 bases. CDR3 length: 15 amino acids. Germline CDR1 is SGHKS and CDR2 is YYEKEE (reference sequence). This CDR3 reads CASSLEGTGGREQFF. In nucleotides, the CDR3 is TGTGCCAGCAGCTTGGAGGGGACAGGGGGTCGTGAGCAGTTCTTC.

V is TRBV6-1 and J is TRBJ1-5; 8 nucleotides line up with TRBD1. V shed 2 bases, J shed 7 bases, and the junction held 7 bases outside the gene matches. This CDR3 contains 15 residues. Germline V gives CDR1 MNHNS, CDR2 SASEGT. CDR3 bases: TGTGCCAGCAGTGAAACGGGACAGGAGAAGCAGCCCCAGCATTTT. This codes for CASSETGQEKQPQHF.

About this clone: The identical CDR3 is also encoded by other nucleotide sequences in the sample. CDR3 region: CASSIGGGRTDTQYF. In nucleotides, the CDR3 is TGTGCCAGTAGTATCGGAGGGGGCCGCACAGATACGCAGTATTTT. This chain joins TRBV19 and TRBJ2-3; maybe TRBD1 (7 bases). With 3 bases removed from V and 1 base from J, the gap between germline ends came to 11 bases. The germline gives CDR1 LNHDA, CDR2 SQIVND (reference sequence). The CDR3 is 15 residues long.

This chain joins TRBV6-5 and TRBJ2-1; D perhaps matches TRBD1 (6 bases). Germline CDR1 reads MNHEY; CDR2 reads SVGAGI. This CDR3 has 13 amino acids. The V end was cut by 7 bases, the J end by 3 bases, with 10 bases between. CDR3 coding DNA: TGTGCCAGCACCTGGACAGTCTACAATGAGCAGTTCTTC. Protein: CASTWTVYNEQFF.

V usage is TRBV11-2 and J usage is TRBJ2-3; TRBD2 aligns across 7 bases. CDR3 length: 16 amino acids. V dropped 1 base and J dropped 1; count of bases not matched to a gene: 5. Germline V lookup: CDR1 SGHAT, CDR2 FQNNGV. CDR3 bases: TGTGCCAGCAGCTTAGTGTCTCGGGGGGGCACAGATACGCAGTATTTT. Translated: CASSLVSRGGTDTQYF.

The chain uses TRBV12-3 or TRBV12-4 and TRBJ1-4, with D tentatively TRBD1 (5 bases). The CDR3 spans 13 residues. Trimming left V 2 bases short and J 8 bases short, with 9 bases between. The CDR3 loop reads CASSLTGYEKLFF. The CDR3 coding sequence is TGTGCCAGCAGTTTAACAGGCTACGAAAAACTGTTTTTT.

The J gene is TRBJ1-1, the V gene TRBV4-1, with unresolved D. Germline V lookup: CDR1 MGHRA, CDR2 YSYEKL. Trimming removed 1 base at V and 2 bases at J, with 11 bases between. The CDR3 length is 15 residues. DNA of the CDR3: TGCGCCAGCAGCCAAGGAGGGAGCCCAAACACTGAAGCTTTCTTT. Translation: CASSQGGSPNTEAFF.

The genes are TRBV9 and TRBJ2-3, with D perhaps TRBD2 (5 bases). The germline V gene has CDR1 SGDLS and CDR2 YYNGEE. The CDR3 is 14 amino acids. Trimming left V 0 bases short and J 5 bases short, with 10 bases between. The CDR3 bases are TGTGCCAGCAGCGTAGGAGGGATGGTAGATACGCAGTATTTT. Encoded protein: CASSVGGMVDTQYF. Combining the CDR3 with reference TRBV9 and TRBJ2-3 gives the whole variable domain DSGVTQTPKHLITATGQRVTLRCSPRSGDLSVYWYQQSLDQGLQFLIQYYNGEERAKGNILERFSAQQFPDLHSELNLSSLELGDSALYFCASSVGGMVDTQYFGPGTRLTVL.

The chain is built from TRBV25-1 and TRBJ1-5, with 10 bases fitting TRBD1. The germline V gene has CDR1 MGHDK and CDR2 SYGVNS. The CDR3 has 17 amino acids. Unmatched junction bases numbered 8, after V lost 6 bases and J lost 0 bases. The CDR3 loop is CASRRGTGENSNQPQHF. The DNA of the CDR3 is TGTGCCAGCAGGAGGGGGACAGGGGAAAATAGCAATCAGCCCCAGCATTTT.

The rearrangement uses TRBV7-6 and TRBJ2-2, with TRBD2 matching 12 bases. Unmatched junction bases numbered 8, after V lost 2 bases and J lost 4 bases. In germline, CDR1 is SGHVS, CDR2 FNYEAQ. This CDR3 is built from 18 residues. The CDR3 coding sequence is TGTGCCAGCAGCTTACTCTCTAGCGGGGGGGCAGGCACCGGGGAGCTGTTTTTT. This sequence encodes CASSLLSSGGAGTGELFF.

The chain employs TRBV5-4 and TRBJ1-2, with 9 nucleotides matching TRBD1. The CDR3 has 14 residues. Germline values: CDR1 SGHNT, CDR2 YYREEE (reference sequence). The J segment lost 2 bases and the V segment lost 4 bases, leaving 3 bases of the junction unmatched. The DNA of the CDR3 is TGTGCCAGCAGCGGAGGACAGGGGAACTATGGCTACACCTTC. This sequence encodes CASSGGQGNYGYTF.

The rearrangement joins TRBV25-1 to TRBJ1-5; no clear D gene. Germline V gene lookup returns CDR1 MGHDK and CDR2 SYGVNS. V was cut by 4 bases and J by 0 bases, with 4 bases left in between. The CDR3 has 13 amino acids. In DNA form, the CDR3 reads TGTGCCAGCAGTGCGGGTAGCAATCAGCCCCAGCATTTT. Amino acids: CASSAGSNQPQHF.

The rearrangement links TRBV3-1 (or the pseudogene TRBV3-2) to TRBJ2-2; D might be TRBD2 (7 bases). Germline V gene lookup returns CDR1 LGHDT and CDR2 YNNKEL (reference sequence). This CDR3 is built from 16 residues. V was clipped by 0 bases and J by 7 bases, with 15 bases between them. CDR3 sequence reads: CASSQDGGGLLGELFF. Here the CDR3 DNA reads TGTGCCAGCAGCCAAGATGGCGGGGGCCTACTCGGGGAGCTGTTTTTT.

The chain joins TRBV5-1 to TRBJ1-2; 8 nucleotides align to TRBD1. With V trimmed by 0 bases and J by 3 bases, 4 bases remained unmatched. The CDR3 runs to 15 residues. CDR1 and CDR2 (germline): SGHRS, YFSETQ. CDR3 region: CASSLEGQGDYGYTF. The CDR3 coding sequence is TGCGCCAGCAGCTTGGAAGGACAGGGTGACTATGGCTACACCTTC.

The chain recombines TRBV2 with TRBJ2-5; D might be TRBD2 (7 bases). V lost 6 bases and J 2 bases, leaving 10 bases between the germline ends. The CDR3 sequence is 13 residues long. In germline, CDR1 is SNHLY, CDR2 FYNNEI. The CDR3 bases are TGTGCCAGCAGACAGGGAGGGCAAGAGACCCAGTACTTC. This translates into CASRQGGQETQYF.

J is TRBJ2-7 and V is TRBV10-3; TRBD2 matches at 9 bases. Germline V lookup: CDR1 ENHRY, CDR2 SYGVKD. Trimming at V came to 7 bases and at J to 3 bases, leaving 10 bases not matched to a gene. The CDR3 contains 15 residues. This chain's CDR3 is CAITAGTSWSYEQYF. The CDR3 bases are TGTGCCATCACTGCCGGGACTAGCTGGAGCTACGAGCAGTACTTC.

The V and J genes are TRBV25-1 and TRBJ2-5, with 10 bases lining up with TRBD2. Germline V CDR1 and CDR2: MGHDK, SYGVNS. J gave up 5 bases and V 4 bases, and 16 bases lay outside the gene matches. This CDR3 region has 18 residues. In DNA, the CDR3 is TGTGCCAGCAGTGCGTCTAGCGGGGGCCCTGCAGGATCGGAGACCCAGTACTTC. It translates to CASSASSGGPAGSETQYF.

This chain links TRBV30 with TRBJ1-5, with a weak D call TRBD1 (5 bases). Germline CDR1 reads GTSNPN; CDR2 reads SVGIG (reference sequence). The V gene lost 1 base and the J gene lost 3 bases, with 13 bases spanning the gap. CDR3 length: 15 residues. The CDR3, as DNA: TGTGCCTGGAGTGCCCGCGGGGGAGTCAATCAGCCCCAGCATTTT. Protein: CAWSARGGVNQPQHF.

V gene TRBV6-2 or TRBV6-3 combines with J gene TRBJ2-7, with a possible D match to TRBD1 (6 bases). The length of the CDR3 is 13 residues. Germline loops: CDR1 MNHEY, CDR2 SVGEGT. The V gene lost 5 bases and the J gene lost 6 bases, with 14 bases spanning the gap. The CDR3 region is CASSNRVLGEQYF. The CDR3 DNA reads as TGTGCCAGCAGTAACAGGGTACTCGGCGAGCAGTACTTC.

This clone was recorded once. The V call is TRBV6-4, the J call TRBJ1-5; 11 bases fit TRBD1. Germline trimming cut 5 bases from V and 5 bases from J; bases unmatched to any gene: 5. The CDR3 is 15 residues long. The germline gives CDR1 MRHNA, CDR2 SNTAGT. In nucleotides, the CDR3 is TGTGCCAGCAGTACCGGACAGGGGGCTTATCAGCCCCAGCATTTT. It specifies CASSTGQGAYQPQHF.

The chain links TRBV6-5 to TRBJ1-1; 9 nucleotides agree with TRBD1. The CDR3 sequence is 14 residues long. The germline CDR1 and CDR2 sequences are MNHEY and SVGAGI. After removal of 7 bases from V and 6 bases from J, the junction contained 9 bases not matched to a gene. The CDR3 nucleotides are TGTGCCAGCAACACCAGACAGGGGGGGTCTGAAGCTTTCTTT. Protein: CASNTRQGGSEAFF.